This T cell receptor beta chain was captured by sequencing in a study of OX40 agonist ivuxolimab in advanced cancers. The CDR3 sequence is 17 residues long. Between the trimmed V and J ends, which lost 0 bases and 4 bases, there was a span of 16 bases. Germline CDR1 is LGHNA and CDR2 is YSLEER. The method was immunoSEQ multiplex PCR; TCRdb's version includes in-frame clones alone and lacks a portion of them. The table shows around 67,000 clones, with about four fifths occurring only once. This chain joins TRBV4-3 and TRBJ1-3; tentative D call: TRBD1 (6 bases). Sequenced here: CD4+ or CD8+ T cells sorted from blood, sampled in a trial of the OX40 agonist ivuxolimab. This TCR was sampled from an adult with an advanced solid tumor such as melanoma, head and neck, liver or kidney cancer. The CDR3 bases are TGCGCCAGCAGCCAAGATCCCAGGGGAGCGGGCGGAAACACCATATATTTT. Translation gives CASSQDPRGAGGNTIYF.